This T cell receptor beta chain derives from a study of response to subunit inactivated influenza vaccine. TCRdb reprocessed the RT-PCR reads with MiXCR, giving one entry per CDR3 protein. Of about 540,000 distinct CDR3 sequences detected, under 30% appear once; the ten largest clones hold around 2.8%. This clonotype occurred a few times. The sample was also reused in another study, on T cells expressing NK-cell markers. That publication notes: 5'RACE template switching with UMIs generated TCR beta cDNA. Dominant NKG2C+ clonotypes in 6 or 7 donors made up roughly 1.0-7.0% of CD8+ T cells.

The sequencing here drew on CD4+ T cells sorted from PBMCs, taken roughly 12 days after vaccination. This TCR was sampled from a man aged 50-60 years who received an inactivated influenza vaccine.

CDR3 DNA: TGTGCCAGCAGTTTACTCGGGGACGATTCACCCCTCCACTTT. Translated, it gives CASSLLGDDSPLHF. The genes are TRBV28 and TRBJ1-6; D might be TRBD1 (5 bases). This CDR3 region has 14 residues. Trimming stripped 2 bases from V and 8 bases from J, with 10 bases between. The germline V gene encodes CDR1 MDHEN and CDR2 SYDVKM.